This T cell receptor (beta chain) was identified during a study of blood T cell repertoires in COVID-19 (dated by TCRdb to 2020 to 2022). At the level of the whole study: Samples from collaborators originated in the United States, Italy and Spain and spanned both the acute and convalescent phases of COVID-19. The prospective study material was composed of cDNA or gDNA derived from T cells, B-cell-depleted T cells, or PBMCs. Subjects who had been exposed to COVID-19, were actively infected with it, or had recovered from it provided the deeply sampled blood TCRbeta repertoires that made up the dataset. The repertoires were released in a freely available public database intended as a resource for research on the immune response to SARS-CoV-2. Samples came from the ongoing ImmuneRACE study (first 160 participants) plus 1,254 subjects from 6 global collaborators. A de-identified subject ID, COVID-19 status, age in years and sex were almost always included in the sample metadata. Where available, HLA class I and class II types were taken from metadata supplied by the sample provider and were not determined by assay-based typing.

Whole blood was collected in K2EDTA tubes by collaborating institutions according to the institutions' own protocols. For TCRbeta analysis, collaborators shipped samples in one of three forms: frozen whole blood, isolated PBMCs, or DNA extracted from either of those sample types. Overall study results and their limits: Clinical and demographic metadata were provided uncurated, with the amount varying by source and participant.

A word on this clone: Which antigen it targets is not known. No much larger clone is present one base from it, and per-base qualities are unavailable.

The immunoSEQ Assay, a bias-controlled multiplex PCR, was used to amplify TCRbeta CDR3 regions from genomic DNA. In the paper's pipeline: Nucleated cell counts per sample were estimated from amplification of reference gene primers within the assay. To quantify the absolute abundance of each unique TCRbeta CDR3 rearrangement, sequence reads were collapsed and filtered. For each sample, productive Simpson clonality was calculated by taking the square root of Simpson's diversity index across productive rearrangements. This is the immuneACCESS table as TCRdb keeps it, with only in-frame sequences that have V and J called. A part of the clones is gone; compared with another copy, unresolved V genes explain less than half, and the rest is unexplained. V and J calls and clone size come straight from that table; D and trimming were deduced from the DNA. In this sample the table shows about 59,000 clones, roughly 90% of which occur a single time. 5% to 6.5% of the sample is taken by the ten largest.

Per the germline V gene, SQVTM is the CDR1 and ANQGSEA is the CDR2. V is cut by 6 bases and J by 2 bases, and the space between the germline ends is 16 bases. The cysteine opens and the phenylalanine closes a CDR3 of 14 amino acids. Just CDR3 DNA is preserved here, 42 bases in frame from base 1. Specimen: peripheral blood. The source of this sequence is a man older than 75 in a cohort sampled during active COVID-19. The chain joins TRBV29-1 to TRBJ1-1, and TRBD1 may be the D gene, going by 6 matching bases. The CDR3 here reads CSVITGTRNTEAFF. The bases read TGCAGCGTGATAACCGGGACACGCAACACTGAAGCTTTCTTT.